This is a list of T cell receptor beta chains from one sample in a study of T cell responses to AZD1222 COVID-19 vaccine. Libraries were prepared by immunoSEQ multiplex PCR; TCRdb keeps only in-frame clonotypes and omits some of them. The sample has around 100,000 clones; 70% to 90% are singletons. The sequences come from peripheral blood, collected 28 days after the second AZD1222 dose. Every receptor here comes from an adult who received the AZD1222 COVID-19 vaccine. Both conserved end residues are part of each CDR3. The D gene is left open where the match is weak. Some rows have no size entry. The others give once, few or many, or a class for an expanded clone.

j_call | d_call | v_call | clone_size | cdr3_aa | cdr3_nt
TRBJ1-5 | NA | TRBV19 | NA | CASSPVEENQPQHF | TGTGCCAGTAGTCCTGTGGAAGAGAATCAGCCCCAGCATTTT
TRBJ1-2 | NA | TRBV24-1 | NA | CATSYYRANYGYTF | TGTGCCACCAGTTATTACAGAGCTAACTATGGCTACACCTTC
TRBJ2-3 | TRBD2 | TRBV27 | NA | CASSAPKVTSGSTDTQYF | TGTGCCAGCAGTGCGCCAAAGGTTACTAGCGGGAGCACAGATACGCAGTATTTT
TRBJ2-7 | TRBD1 | TRBV5-1 | many | CASSLSQGSHEQYF | TGCGCCAGCAGCTTGTCACAGGGGAGCCACGAGCAGTACTTC
TRBJ2-1 | TRBD1 | TRBV5-4 | NA | CASSPRTGSYNEQFF | TGTGCCAGCAGCCCCCGGACAGGATCCTACAATGAGCAGTTCTTC
TRBJ1-1 | TRBD1 | TRBV5-1 | NA | CASSAGGRNTEAFF | TGCGCCAGCAGCGCAGGGGGCCGGAACACTGAAGCTTTCTTT
TRBJ2-7 | NA | TRBV30 | once | CAWRSRRSGEQYF | TGTGCCTGGAGGAGTCGGCGCTCGGGGGAGCAGTACTTC
TRBJ2-7 | NA | TRBV19 | many | CASSSNSGSYEQYF | TGTGCCAGTAGTTCCAATAGCGGATCCTACGAGCAGTACTTC
TRBJ2-3 | NA | TRBV11-1 | NA | CASSLGITSTDTQYF | TGTGCCAGCAGCTTAGGGATTACTAGCACAGATACGCAGTATTTT
TRBJ2-1 | NA | TRBV5-1 | NA | CASSVSGAPGPYNEQFF | TGCGCCAGCAGCGTCTCCGGGGCTCCCGGTCCTTACAATGAGCAGTTCTTC
TRBJ1-5 | NA | TRBV11-2 | NA | CASSLGTDQPQHF | TGTGCCAGCAGCTTAGGGACAGATCAGCCCCAGCATTTT
TRBJ1-1 | NA | TRBV19 | few | CASSDQVIRGRSSHEAFF | TGTGCCAGTAGTGACCAGGTGATTAGGGGCCGCTCTAGTCATGAAGCTTTCTTT
TRBJ2-5 | NA | TRBV7-6 | NA | CASSLFGRPTETQYF | TGTGCCAGCAGCTTATTTGGGAGGCCAACAGAGACCCAGTACTTC
TRBJ1-1 | NA | TRBV6-5 | NA | CASSYGQEPSEAFF | TGTGCCAGCAGTTACGGGCAGGAGCCCTCTGAAGCTTTCTTT
TRBJ2-7 | NA | TRBV5-5 | few | CASSSNYEQYF | TGTGCCAGCAGCTCGAACTACGAGCAGTACTTC
TRBJ2-2 | TRBD1 | TRBV5-4 | few | CASRRGGVNGELFF | TGTGCCAGCAGGCGAGGGGGCGTGAACGGGGAGCTGTTTTTT
TRBJ1-1 | NA | TRBV28 | NA | CASSAGRGAGEAFF | TGTGCCAGCAGCGCTGGGAGGGGCGCGGGTGAAGCTTTCTTT
TRBJ1-5 | NA | TRBV2 | NA | CASSEGRGNQPQHF | TGTGCCAGCAGTGAAGGTAGGGGCAATCAGCCCCAGCATTTT
TRBJ2-7 | TRBD2 | TRBV7-3 | NA | CASSPLAGGSEQYF | TGTGCCAGCAGCCCATTAGCGGGAGGGAGCGAGCAGTACTTC
TRBJ1-5 | NA | TRBV6-1 | NA | CASSEASRGHQHF | TGTGCCAGCAGTGAAGCATCTAGGGGCCACCAGCATTTT
TRBJ1-6 | TRBD1 | TRBV27 | NA | CASREDRRGYNSPLHF | TGTGCCAGCAGGGAGGACAGGCGAGGATATAATTCACCCCTCCACTTT
TRBJ1-1 | TRBD1 | TRBV5-4 | NA | CASSWTGVDTEAFF | TGTGCCAGCAGCTGGACAGGGGTTGACACTGAAGCTTTCTTT
TRBJ2-2 | NA | TRBV21-1 | NA | CASLGSNTGELFF | TGTGCCAGCTTGGGGTCTAACACCGGGGAGCTGTTTTTT
TRBJ2-7 | NA | TRBV2 | once | CAGGFTATYEQYF | TGTGCCGGCGGGTTCACGGCAACCTACGAGCAGTACTTC
TRBJ1-1 | NA | TRBV7-2 | NA | CASVVLMNTEAFF | TGTGCCAGTGTCGTGCTCATGAACACTGAAGCTTTCTTT
TRBJ2-7 | NA | TRBV5-1 | NA | CASSSGLITYEQYF | TGCGCCAGCAGCTCCGGCCTCATAACATACGAGCAGTACTTC
TRBJ2-4 | NA | TRBV5-1 | NA | CASSLGGGTGGIQYF | TGCGCCAGCAGCTTGGGAGGGGGGACTGGTGGCATTCAGTACTTC
TRBJ2-7 | TRBD1 | TRBV5-4 | few | CASTSQGAPREQYF | TGTGCCAGCACCTCTCAGGGGGCCCCGCGTGAGCAGTACTTC
TRBJ2-1 | TRBD2 | TRBV3-1/TRBV3-2 | NA | CASSQTSGSTEQFF | TGTGCCAGCAGCCAGACTAGCGGGAGCACTGAGCAGTTCTTC
TRBJ1-1 | TRBD1 | TRBV18 | NA | CASSSRHRTTGSGNTEAFF | TGTGCCAGCTCATCGCGGCACAGAACGACAGGGAGTGGGAACACTGAAGCTTTCTTT
TRBJ2-3 | NA | TRBV6-5 | NA | CASSFRQSTDTQYF | TGTGCCAGCAGTTTCCGACAGAGCACAGATACGCAGTATTTT
TRBJ2-5 | NA | TRBV30 | NA | CAWSVSGPETQYF | TGTGCCTGGAGTGTTTCAGGACCGGAGACCCAGTACTTC